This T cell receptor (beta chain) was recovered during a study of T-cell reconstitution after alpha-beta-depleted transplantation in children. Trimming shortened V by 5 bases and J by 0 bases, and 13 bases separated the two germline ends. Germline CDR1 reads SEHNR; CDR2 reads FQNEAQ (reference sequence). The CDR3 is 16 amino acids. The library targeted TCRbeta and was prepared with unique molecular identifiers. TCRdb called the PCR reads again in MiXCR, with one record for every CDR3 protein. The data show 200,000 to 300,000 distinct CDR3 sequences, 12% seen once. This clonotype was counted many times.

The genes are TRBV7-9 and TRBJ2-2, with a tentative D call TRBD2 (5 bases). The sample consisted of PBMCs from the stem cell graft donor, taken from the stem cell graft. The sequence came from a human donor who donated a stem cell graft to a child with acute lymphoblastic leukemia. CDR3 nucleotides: TGTGCCAGCAGCCCCCTCTCCGGGGCGAACACCGGGGAGCTGTTTTTT. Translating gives CASSPLSGANTGELFF.